Presented here are 5 T cell receptor beta chains from one specimen sequenced in a study of immune evolution from preneoplasia to lung adenocarcinoma. Generated by immunoSEQ multiplex PCR, the TCRdb table keeps only in-frame clones and is missing some. The sample consists of 30,000 to 45,000 clones, 74% of them appearing once. Sample: FFPE invasive lung adenocarcinoma tissue. These receptors were obtained from a person aged 55 to 75 with lung adenocarcinoma.

J is TRBJ2-1 and V is TRBV28; the D gene is possibly TRBD2 (5 bases). The germline V gene has CDR1 MDHEN and CDR2 SYDVKM. Trimming shortened V by 3 bases and J by 10 bases, and 7 bases separated the two germline ends. The CDR3 extends over 11 amino acids. CDR3 in DNA: TGTGCCAGCAGTTTGTGGGAGGAGCAGTTCTTC. Translated: CASSLWEEQFF. Full variable domain (missing parts from reference TRBV28 and TRBJ2-1): DVKVTQSSRYLVKRTGEKVFLECVQDMDHENMFWYRQDPGLGLRLIYFSYDVKMKEKGDIPEGYSVSREKKERFSLILESASTNQTSMYLCASSLWEEQFFGPGTRLTVL.

The chain links TRBV4-3 to TRBJ2-2; 8 bases fit TRBD1. Trimming removed 6 bases from V and 7 bases from J; junction bases left unmatched: 13. The germline CDR1 and CDR2 sequences are LGHNA and YSLEER. CDR3 size: 16 residues. The CDR3 bases are TGCGCCAGCAGTCCGCGCCTGACAGGGGACAGCGGGGAGCTGTTTTTT. Its translation is CASSPRLTGDSGELFF.

This chain uses TRBV13 with TRBJ2-1; 7 bases are a match to TRBD1. V shed 0 bases, J shed 7 bases, and the junction held 6 bases outside the gene matches. CDR3 length: 15 amino acids. Germline V CDR1 and CDR2: PRHDT, FYEKMQ (reference sequence). DNA of the CDR3: TGTGCCAGCAGCTTAGGGTTAGGACAGGCTAATGAGCAGTTCTTC. Translation gives CASSLGLGQANEQFF.

The rearrangement joins TRBV5-5 to TRBJ2-3; 8 bases map to TRBD1. From germline, CDR1 is SGHKS and CDR2 YYEKEE (reference sequence). The V gene end was trimmed by 5 bases and the J gene end by 9 bases; junction bases not matched to a gene: 14. The CDR3 is made up of 15 amino acids. The CDR3: CASRYETGAGSTQYF. DNA of the CDR3: TGTGCCAGCAGGTACGAGACAGGGGCTGGGTCCACGCAGTATTTT. Full variable domain (outside the CDR3, taken from reference TRBV5-5 and TRBJ2-3): DAGVTQSPTHLIKTRGQQVTLRCSPISGHKSVSWYQQVLGQGPQFIFQYYEKEERGRGNFPDRFSARQFPNYSSELNVNALLLGDSALYLCASRYETGAGSTQYFGPGTRLTVL.

The chain combines TRBV30 with TRBJ1-4; 7 bases are a match to TRBD1. The CDR3 spans 14 residues. The V gene end was trimmed by 2 bases and the J gene end by 8 bases; junction bases not matched to a gene: 8. Germline CDR1 and CDR2: GTSNPN and SVGIG (reference sequence). For the CDR3, the DNA is TGTGCCTGGAGTCCGGGACAGAAGACAGAAAAACTGTTTTTT. Residues: CAWSPGQKTEKLFF.